These 15 T cell receptor beta chains were sequenced from one sample in a study of blood T cell repertoires in COVID-19. The protocol was immunoSEQ multiplex PCR, while the TCRdb copy is restricted to in-frame clones and leaves out a portion. The repertoire has about 79,000 clones, 75% to 90% of them found once; the top ten carry about 14%. Sequenced: peripheral blood. Receptor source: a man in his 70s with active or convalescent COVID-19.

This clone has a handful of counts. The chain couples TRBV6-5 to TRBJ1-1; no definite D call. Germline V lookup: CDR1 MNHEY, CDR2 SVGAGI. The CDR3 contains 13 residues. V was shortened by 1 base and J by 1 base, with 4 bases between the two germline ends. The CDR3 sequence: CASSYWQNTEAFF. Written as DNA, the CDR3 is TGTGCCAGCAGTTACTGGCAGAACACTGAAGCTTTCTTT.

This chain uses TRBV2 with TRBJ2-3, with TRBD1 matching over 7 bases. The CDR3 is 14 residues long. Germline V lookup: CDR1 SNHLY, CDR2 FYNNEI. The J segment lost 4 bases and the V segment lost 6 bases, leaving 7 bases of the junction unmatched. In nucleotides, the CDR3 is TGTGCCAGCAGACGGGACAGAGGATCAGATACGCAGTATTTT. This gives the protein CASRRDRGSDTQYF.

This chain connects TRBV2 to TRBJ2-3; 7 bases map to TRBD2. The germline V gene has CDR1 SNHLY and CDR2 FYNNEI. V trimming: 6 bases; J trimming: 0 bases; junction bases outside the gene matches: 9. The CDR3 is 16 amino acids. CDR3 sequence (DNA): TGTGCCAGCAGCCTCGGGGGGAGATTAAGCACAGATACGCAGTATTTT. Residues: CASSLGGRLSTDTQYF.

This chain joins TRBV27 and TRBJ1-3, with D possibly TRBD1 on 6 matching bases. Germline CDR1 reads MNHEY; CDR2 reads SMNVEV (reference sequence). This CDR3 contains 13 residues. V shed 4 bases and J shed 8 bases, with 12 bases lying between them. This CDR3 is CASSSRQVDTIYF. Here the CDR3 DNA reads TGTGCCAGCAGTTCCCGACAGGTTGACACCATATATTTT.

The chain recombines TRBV27 with TRBJ2-3; 15 bases map to TRBD2. V gave up 4 bases and J gave up 3 bases; unmatched junction bases: 2. Germline assignment: CDR1 MNHEY and CDR2 SMNVEV (reference sequence). The CDR3 has 16 amino acids. CDR3 region: CASSWGTSGRTDTQYF. The CDR3 DNA reads TGTGCCAGCAGTTGGGGGACTAGCGGGAGGACAGATACGCAGTATTTT.

The chain is built from TRBV2 and TRBJ2-1, with a tentative D call TRBD2 (6 bases). Per germline, CDR1 SNHLY and CDR2 FYNNEI. V lost 6 bases to trimming and J lost 8 bases, with 17 bases between them. The CDR3 is 14 amino acids. In nucleotides, the CDR3 is TGTGCCAGCAGATTACTAGCCCAGGGCCATGAGCAGTTCTTC. It is translated as CASRLLAQGHEQFF.

The V call is TRBV5-4, the J call TRBJ2-3; possibly TRBD1 for D (9 bases). The CDR3 covers 15 residues. Trimming took 6 bases from V and 4 from J, leaving 18 bases between them. The V gene's germline CDR1 is SGHNT and CDR2 YYREEE (reference sequence). For the CDR3, the DNA is TGTGCCAGCACCCAGCGGGGGACAGGGTCAGATACGCAGTATTTT. Translated, it gives CASTQRGTGSDTQYF.

The V and J genes are TRBV24-1 and TRBJ2-5; TRBD2 matches at 10 bases. This CDR3 has 16 amino acids. CDR1 is KGHDR and CDR2 is SFDVKD in the germline V gene. J gave up 1 base and V 4 bases, and 5 bases lay outside the gene matches. Here the CDR3 reads CATSEALAGVQETQYF. For the CDR3, the DNA is TGTGCCACCAGTGAAGCCCTAGCGGGGGTCCAAGAGACCCAGTACTTC.

This chain uses TRBV10-3 with TRBJ1-2; possible D gene TRBD1, 6 bases. Trimming cost V 6 bases and J 6 bases, with 14 bases left between them. Germline values: CDR1 ENHRY, CDR2 SYGVKD. This CDR3 has 13 residues. The CDR3 loop is CAIRQTGLDGYTF. The CDR3 DNA sequence: TGTGCCATCAGACAAACAGGGTTAGATGGCTACACCTTC.

The chain recombines TRBV30 with TRBJ2-3, with D unresolved. The CDR3 is 14 amino acids. Germline-derived CDR1 and CDR2 are GTSNPN and SVGIG (reference sequence). Between the trimmed V and J ends, which lost 5 bases and 4 bases, there was a span of 16 bases. DNA for the CDR3: TGTGCCTGGGGACGAGCCACGTCGGCAGATACGCAGTATTTT. Protein product: CAWGRATSADTQYF. The complete variable domain, with remaining parts taken from reference TRBV30 and TRBJ2-3, reads SQTIHQWPATLVQPVGSPLSLECTVEGTSNPNLYWYRQAAGRGLQLLFYSVGIGQISSEVPQNLSASRPQDRQFILSSKKLLLSDSGFYLCAWGRATSADTQYFGPGTRLTVL.

The chain links TRBV6-1 to TRBJ1-5, with D maybe TRBD1 (5 bases). Germline values: CDR1 MNHNS, CDR2 SASEGT. CDR3 length equals 16 residues. V was pared by 4 bases and J by 2 bases, with 15 bases between. CDR3 nucleotides: TGTGCCAGCAGTGGGCGGGGCTTCGACGGCAATCAGCCCCAGCATTTT. Its translation: CASSGRGFDGNQPQHF.

The rearrangement uses TRBV27 and TRBJ1-1; D unclear. CDR1 and CDR2 from the germline V gene are MNHEY and SMNVEV (reference sequence). The CDR3 is 15 residues long. Trimming shortened V by 5 bases and J by 1 base, and 14 bases separated the two germline ends. The CDR3 sequence is CASSPTLQTNTEAFF. In DNA, the CDR3 is TGTGCCAGCAGTCCGACCCTACAGACGAACACTGAAGCTTTCTTT.

This chain links TRBV3-1 (or the pseudogene TRBV3-2) with TRBJ2-7, with TRBD2 identical over 8 bases. V was pared by 3 bases and J by 7 bases, with 17 bases of the junction left unmatched. This CDR3 has 17 amino acids. Germline CDR1 reads LGHDT; CDR2 reads YNNKEL (reference sequence). The CDR3 loop is CASSHTTGLAGEVEQYF. The CDR3, as DNA: TGTGCCAGCAGCCATACTACTGGACTAGCTGGGGAGGTTGAGCAGTACTTC.

In its sample, this clone was seen once. The chain recombines TRBV28 with TRBJ2-4, with 9 bases matching TRBD2. Losses at the gene ends were 6 bases for V and 0 bases for J; bases not matched to a gene: 3. In germline, CDR1 is MDHEN, CDR2 SYDVKM. There are 15 residues in the CDR3. The CDR3 DNA is TGTGCCAGCAGCATAGCGGGGGTAGCCAAAAACATTCAGTACTTC. Protein product: CASSIAGVAKNIQYF. The full variable domain, in which reference TRBV28 and TRBJ2-4 provide the parts outside the CDR3, is DVKVTQSSRYLVKRTGEKVFLECVQDMDHENMFWYRQDPGLGLRLIYFSYDVKMKEKGDIPEGYSVSREKKERFSLILESASTNQTSMYLCASSIAGVAKNIQYFGAGTRLSVL.

The chain couples TRBV5-1 to TRBJ2-5, with D possibly being TRBD2 (6 bases). CDR1 SGHRS and CDR2 YFSETQ come from the germline V gene. The V gene lost 4 bases and the J gene lost 5 bases, with 12 bases spanning the gap. The CDR3 has 13 residues. The CDR3 loop reads CASSPGGIETQYF. CDR3 DNA sequence: TGCGCCAGCAGCCCCGGCGGGATCGAGACCCAGTACTTC.